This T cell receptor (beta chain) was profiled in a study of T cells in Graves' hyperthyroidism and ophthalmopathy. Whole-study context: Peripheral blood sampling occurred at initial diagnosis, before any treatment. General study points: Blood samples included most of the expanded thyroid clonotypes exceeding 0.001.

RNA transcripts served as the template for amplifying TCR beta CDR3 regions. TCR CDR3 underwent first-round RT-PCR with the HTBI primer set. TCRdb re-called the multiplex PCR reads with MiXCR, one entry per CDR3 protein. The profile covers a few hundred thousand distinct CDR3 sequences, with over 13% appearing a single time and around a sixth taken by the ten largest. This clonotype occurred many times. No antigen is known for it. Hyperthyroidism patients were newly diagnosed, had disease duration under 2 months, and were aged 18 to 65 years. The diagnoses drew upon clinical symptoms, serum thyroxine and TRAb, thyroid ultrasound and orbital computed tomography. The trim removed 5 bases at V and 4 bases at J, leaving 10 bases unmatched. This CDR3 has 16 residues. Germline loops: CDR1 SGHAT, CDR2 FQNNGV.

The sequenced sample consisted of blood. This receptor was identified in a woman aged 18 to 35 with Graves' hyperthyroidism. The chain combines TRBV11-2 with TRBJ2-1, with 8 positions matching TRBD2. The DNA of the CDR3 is TGTGCCAGCAGCATCGACGGGCTAGCGGGTTACAATGAGCAGTTCTTC. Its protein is CASSIDGLAGYNEQFF.